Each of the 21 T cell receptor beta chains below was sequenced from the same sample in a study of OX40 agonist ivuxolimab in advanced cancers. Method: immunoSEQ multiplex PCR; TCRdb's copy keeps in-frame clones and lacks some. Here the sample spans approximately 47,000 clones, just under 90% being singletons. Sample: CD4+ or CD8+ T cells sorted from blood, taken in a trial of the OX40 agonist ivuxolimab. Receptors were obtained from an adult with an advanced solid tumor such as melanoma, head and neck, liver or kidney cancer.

The DNA for the CDR3 is TGTGCCAGCAGCGTTGGTGGGACCGCCCGAACCTACAATGAGCAGTTCTTC. The encoded protein is CASSVGGTARTYNEQFF. V gene TRBV9 combines with J gene TRBJ2-1; D possibly uses TRBD1 or TRBD2 (5 bases each). The CDR3 runs 17 residues. Trimming removed 2 bases at V and 2 bases at J, with 17 bases between. Germline V lookup: CDR1 SGDLS, CDR2 YYNGEE.

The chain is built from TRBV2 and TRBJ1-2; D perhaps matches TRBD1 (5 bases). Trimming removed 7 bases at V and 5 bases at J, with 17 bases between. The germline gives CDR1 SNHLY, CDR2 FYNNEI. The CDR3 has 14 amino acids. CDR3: CASTVQGARYGYTF. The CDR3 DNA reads TGTGCCAGCACCGTACAAGGGGCGAGGTATGGCTACACCTTC.

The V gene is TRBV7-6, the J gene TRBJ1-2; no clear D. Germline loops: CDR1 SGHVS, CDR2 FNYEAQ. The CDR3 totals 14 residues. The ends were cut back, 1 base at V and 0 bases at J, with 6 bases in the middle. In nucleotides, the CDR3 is TGTGCCAGCAGCTTAGGGGAAACTAACTATGGCTACACCTTC. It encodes CASSLGETNYGYTF.

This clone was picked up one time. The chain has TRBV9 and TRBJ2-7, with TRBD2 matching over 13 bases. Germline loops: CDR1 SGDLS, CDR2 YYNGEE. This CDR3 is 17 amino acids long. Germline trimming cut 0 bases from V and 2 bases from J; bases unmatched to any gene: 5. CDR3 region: CASSVDRTSGSPYEQYF. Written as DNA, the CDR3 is TGTGCCAGCAGCGTAGATCGGACTAGCGGGAGTCCCTACGAGCAGTACTTC.

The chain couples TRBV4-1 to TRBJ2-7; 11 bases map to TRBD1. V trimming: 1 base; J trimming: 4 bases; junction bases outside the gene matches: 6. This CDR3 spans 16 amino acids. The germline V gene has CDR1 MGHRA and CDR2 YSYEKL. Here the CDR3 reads CASSQVLGQGAYEQYF. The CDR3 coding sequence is TGCGCCAGCAGCCAAGTTCTTGGACAGGGGGCTTACGAGCAGTACTTC.

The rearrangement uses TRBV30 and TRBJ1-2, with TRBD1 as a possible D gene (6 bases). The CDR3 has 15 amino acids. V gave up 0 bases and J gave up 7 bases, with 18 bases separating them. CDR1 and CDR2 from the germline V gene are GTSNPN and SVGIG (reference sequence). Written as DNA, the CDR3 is TGTGCCTGGAGTGTAACGGGCAGGGGACTAGGTGGCTACACCTTC. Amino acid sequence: CAWSVTGRGLGGYTF. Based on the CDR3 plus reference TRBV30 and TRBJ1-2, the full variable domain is SQTIHQWPATLVQPVGSPLSLECTVEGTSNPNLYWYRQAAGRGLQLLFYSVGIGQISSEVPQNLSASRPQDRQFILSSKKLLLSDSGFYLCAWSVTGRGLGGYTFGSGTRLTVV.

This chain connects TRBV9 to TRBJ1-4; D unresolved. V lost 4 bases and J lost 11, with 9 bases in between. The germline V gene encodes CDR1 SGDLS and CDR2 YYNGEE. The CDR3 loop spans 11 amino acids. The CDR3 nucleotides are TGTGCCAGCAGCACGGGAACGAAACTGTTTTTT. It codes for CASSTGTKLFF. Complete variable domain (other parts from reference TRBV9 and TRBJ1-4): DSGVTQTPKHLITATGQRVTLRCSPRSGDLSVYWYQQSLDQGLQFLIQYYNGEERAKGNILERFSAQQFPDLHSELNLSSLELGDSALYFCASSTGTKLFFGSGTQLSVL.

The CDR3 sequence is CASSSPGSSSYEQYF. The DNA for the CDR3 is TGTGCCAGCAGTTCCCCAGGGTCCTCCTCCTACGAGCAGTACTTC. The chain has TRBV27 and TRBJ2-7, with D perhaps TRBD1 (5 bases). The CDR3 loop spans 15 amino acids. Germline values: CDR1 MNHEY, CDR2 SMNVEV (reference sequence). The V end was cut by 4 bases, the J end by 0 bases, with 13 bases between.

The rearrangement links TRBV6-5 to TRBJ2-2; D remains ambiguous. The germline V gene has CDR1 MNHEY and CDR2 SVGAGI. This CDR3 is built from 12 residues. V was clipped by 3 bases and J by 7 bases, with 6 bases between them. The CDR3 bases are TGTGCCAGCAGTTATTCTTTCGGGGAGCTGTTTTTT. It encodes CASSYSFGELFF.

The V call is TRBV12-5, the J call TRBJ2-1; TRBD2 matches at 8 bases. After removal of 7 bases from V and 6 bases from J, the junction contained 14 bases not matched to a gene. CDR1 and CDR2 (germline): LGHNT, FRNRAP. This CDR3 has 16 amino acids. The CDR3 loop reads CASAIRRGGPFNEQFF. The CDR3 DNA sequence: TGTGCTAGTGCCATACGACGGGGGGGCCCTTTCAATGAGCAGTTCTTC.

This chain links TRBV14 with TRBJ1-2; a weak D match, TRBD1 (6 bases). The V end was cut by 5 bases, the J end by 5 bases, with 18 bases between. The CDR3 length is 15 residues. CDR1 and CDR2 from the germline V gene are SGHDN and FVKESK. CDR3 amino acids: CASSVHVGTSYGYTF. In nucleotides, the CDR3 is TGTGCCAGCAGCGTACACGTCGGGACAAGTTATGGCTACACCTTC. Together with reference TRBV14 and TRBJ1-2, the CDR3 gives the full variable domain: EAGVTQFPSHSVIEKGQTVTLRCDPISGHDNLYWYRRVMGKEIKFLLHFVKESKQDESGMPNNRFLAERTGGTYSTLKVQPAELEDSGVYFCASSVHVGTSYGYTFGSGTRLTVV.

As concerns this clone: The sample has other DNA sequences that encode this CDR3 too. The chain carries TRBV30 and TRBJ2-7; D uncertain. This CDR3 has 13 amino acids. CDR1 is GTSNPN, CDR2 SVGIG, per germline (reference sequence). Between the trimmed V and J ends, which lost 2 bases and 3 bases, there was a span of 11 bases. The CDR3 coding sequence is TGTGCCTGGAGTTTCGATCGTGGCTACGAGCAGTACTTC. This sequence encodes CAWSFDRGYEQYF.

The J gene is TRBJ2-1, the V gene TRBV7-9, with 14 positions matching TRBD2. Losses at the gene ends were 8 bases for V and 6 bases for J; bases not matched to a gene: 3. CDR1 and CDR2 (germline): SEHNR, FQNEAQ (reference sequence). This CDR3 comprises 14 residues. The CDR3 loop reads CASEGLAGVNEQFF. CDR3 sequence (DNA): TGTGCCAGCGAGGGACTAGCGGGAGTCAATGAGCAGTTCTTC. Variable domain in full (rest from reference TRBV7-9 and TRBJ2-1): DTGVSQNPRHKITKRGQNVTFRCDPISEHNRLYWYRQTLGQGPEFLTYFQNEAQLEKSRLLSDRFSAERPKGSFSTLEIQRTEQGDSAMYLCASEGLAGVNEQFFGPGTRLTVL.

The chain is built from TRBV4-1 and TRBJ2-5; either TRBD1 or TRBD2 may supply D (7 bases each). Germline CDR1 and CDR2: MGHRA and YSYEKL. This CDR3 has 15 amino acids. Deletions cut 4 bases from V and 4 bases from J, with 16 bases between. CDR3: CASSLTQGEGETQYF. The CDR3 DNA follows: TGCGCCAGCAGCCTAACCCAGGGGGAGGGAGAGACCCAGTACTTC.

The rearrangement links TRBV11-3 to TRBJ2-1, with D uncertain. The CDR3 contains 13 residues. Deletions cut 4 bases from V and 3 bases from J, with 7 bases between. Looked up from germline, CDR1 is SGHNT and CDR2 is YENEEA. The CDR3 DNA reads TGTGCCAGCAGCTCCCCGCACTACAATGAGCAGTTCTTC. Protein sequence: CASSSPHYNEQFF.

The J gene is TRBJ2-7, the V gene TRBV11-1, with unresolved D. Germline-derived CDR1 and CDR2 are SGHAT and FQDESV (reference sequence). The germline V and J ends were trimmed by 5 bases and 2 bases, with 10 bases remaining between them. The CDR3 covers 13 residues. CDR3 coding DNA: TGTGCCAGCAGCCCCGAGAATACCTACGAGCAGTACTTC. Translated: CASSPENTYEQYF. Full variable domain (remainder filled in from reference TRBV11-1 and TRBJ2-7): EAEVAQSPRYKITEKSQAVAFWCDPISGHATLYWYRQILGQGPELLVQFQDESVVDDSQLPKDRFSAERLKGVDSTLKIQPAELGDSAMYLCASSPENTYEQYFGPGTRLTVT.

The CDR3 DNA follows: TGTGCCAGCAGTTCTCAGGGAACCTACGAGCAGTACTTC. As protein: CASSSQGTYEQYF. The chain has TRBV27 and TRBJ2-7, with D tentatively TRBD1 (5 bases). In germline, CDR1 is MNHEY, CDR2 SMNVEV (reference sequence). V was clipped by 4 bases and J by 2 bases, with 9 bases between them. This CDR3 is built from 13 residues.

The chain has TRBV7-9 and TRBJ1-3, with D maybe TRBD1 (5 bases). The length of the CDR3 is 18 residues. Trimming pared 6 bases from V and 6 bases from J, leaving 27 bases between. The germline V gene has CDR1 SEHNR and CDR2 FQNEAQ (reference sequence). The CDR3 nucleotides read TGTGCCAGCAGTTGGGAGGTTTCTATTCCGGGACTAATAAACACCATATATTTT. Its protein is CASSWEVSIPGLINTIYF.

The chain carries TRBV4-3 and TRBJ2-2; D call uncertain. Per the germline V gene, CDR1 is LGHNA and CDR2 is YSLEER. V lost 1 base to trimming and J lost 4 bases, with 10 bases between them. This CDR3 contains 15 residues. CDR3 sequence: CASSQGPLLTGELFF. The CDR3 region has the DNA TGCGCCAGCAGCCAAGGCCCGCTCCTCACCGGGGAGCTGTTTTTT.

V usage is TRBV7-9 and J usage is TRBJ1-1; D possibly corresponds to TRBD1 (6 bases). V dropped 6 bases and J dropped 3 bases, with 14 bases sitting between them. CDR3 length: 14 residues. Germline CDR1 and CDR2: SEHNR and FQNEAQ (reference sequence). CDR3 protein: CASSQQGSDTEAFF. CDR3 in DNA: TGTGCCAGCAGTCAACAGGGCAGCGACACTGAAGCTTTCTTT.

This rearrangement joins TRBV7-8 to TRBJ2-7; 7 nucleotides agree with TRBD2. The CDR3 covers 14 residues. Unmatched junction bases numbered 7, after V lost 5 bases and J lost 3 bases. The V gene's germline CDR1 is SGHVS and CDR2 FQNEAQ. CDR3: CASSTRDYIYEQYF. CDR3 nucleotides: TGTGCCAGCAGCACCCGGGACTACATCTACGAGCAGTACTTC.